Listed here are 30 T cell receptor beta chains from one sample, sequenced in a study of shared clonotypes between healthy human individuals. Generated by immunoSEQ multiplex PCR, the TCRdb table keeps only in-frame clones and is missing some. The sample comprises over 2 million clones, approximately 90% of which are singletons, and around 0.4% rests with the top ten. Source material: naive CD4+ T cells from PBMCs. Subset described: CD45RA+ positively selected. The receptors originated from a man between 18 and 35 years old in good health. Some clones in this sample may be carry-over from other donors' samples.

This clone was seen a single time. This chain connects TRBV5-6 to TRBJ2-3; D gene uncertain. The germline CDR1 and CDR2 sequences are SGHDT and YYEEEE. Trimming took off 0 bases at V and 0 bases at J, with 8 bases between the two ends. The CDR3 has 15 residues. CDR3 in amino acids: CASSLDGSSTDTQYF. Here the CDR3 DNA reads TGTGCCAGCAGCTTGGACGGGTCTAGCACAGATACGCAGTATTTT.

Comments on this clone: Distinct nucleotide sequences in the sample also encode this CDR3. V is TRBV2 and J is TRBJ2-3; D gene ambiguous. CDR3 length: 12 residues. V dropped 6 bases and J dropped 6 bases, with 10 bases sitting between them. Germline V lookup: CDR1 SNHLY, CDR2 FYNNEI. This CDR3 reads CASSEVSDTQYF. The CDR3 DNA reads TGTGCCAGCAGCGAGGTGTCGGATACGCAGTATTTT.

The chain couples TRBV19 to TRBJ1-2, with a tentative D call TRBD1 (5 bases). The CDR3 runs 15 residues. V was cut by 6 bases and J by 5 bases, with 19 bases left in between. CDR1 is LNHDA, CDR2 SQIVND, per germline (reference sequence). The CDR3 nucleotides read TGTGCCAGTAGAGTCGCCGGCAGGGATGAATATGGCTACACCTTC. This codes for CASRVAGRDEYGYTF.

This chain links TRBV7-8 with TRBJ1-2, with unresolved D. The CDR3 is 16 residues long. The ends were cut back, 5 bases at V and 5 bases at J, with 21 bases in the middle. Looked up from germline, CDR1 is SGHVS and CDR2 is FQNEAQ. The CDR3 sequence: CASSPTMVEGLYGYTF. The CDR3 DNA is TGTGCCAGCAGCCCAACTATGGTCGAGGGCCTGTATGGCTACACCTTC. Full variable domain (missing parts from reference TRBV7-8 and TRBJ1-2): GAGVSQSPRYKVAKRGQDVALRCDPISGHVSLFWYQQALGQGPEFLTYFQNEAQLDKSGLPSDRFFAERPEGSVSTLKIQRTQQEDSAVYLCASSPTMVEGLYGYTFGSGTRLTVV.

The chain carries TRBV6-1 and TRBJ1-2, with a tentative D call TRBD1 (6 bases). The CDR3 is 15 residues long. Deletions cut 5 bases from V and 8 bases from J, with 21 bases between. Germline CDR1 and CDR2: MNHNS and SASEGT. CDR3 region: CASSPLPGTPDGYTF. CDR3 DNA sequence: TGTGCCAGCAGTCCCTTACCGGGGACACCAGACGGCTACACCTTC.

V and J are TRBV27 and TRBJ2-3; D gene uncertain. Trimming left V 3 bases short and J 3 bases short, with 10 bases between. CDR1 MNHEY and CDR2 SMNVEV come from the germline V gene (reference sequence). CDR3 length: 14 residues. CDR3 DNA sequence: TGTGCCAGCAGTTTTTGGGCCCAGACAGATACGCAGTATTTT. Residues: CASSFWAQTDTQYF.

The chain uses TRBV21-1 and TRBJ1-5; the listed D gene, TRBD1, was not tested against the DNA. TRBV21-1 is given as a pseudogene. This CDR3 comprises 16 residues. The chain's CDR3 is CASSKGTGPCNQPQHF. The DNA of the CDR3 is TGTGCCAGCAGCAAAGGGACAGGTCCATGCAATCAGCCCCAGCATTTT.

DNA of the CDR3: TGTGCCAGCAGCTTAGTCCCTATGGCGGGTAGCAGCTCCTACAATGAGCAGTTCTTC. Protein product: CASSLVPMAGSSSYNEQFF. The chain combines TRBV11-1 with TRBJ2-1; D possibly corresponds to TRBD2 (5 bases). With 1 base removed from V and 0 bases from J, the gap between germline ends came to 19 bases. Per germline, CDR1 SGHAT and CDR2 FQDESV (reference sequence). CDR3 length: 19 amino acids. Full variable domain (outside the CDR3, taken from reference TRBV11-1 and TRBJ2-1): EAEVAQSPRYKITEKSQAVAFWCDPISGHATLYWYRQILGQGPELLVQFQDESVVDDSQLPKDRFSAERLKGVDSTLKIQPAELGDSAMYLCASSLVPMAGSSSYNEQFFGPGTRLTVL.

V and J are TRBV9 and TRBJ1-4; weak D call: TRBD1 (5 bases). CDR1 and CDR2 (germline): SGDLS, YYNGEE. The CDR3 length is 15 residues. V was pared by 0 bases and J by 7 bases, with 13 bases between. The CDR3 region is CASSVVGDRGEKLFF. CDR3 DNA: TGTGCCAGCAGCGTAGTGGGGGATAGGGGTGAAAAACTGTTTTTT.

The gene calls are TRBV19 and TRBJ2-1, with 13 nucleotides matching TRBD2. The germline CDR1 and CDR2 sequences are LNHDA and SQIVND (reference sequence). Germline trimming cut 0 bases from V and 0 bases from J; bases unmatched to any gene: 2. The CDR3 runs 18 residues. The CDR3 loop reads CASSIDRTSGSSYNEQFF. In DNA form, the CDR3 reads TGTGCCAGTAGTATAGATCGGACTAGCGGGAGCTCCTACAATGAGCAGTTCTTC.

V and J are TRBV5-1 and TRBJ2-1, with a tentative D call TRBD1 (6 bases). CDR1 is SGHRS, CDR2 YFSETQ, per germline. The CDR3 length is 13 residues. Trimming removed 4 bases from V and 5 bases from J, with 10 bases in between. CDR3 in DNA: TGCGCCAGCAGCCCGGACAGTGACAATGAGCAGTTCTTC. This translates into CASSPDSDNEQFF. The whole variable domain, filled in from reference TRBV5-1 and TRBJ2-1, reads KAGVTQTPRYLIKTRGQQVTLSCSPISGHRSVSWYQQTPGQGLQFLFEYFSETQRNKGNFPGRFSGRQFSNSRSEMNVSTLELGDSALYLCASSPDSDNEQFFGPGTRLTVL.

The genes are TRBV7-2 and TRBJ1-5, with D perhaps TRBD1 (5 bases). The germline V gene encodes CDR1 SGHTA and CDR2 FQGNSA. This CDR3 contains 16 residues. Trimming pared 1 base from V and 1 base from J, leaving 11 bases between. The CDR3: CASSLGGARSNQPQHF. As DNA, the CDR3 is TGTGCCAGCAGCTTAGGCGGGGCTCGGAGCAATCAGCCCCAGCATTTT.

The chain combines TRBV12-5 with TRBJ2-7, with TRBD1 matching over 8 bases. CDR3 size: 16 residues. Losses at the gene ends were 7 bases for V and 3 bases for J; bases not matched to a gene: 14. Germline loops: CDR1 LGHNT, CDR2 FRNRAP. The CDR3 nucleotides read TGTGCTAGTGCCAAATCCGTAGGCAGGGGGCTCTACGAGCAGTACTTC. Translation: CASAKSVGRGLYEQYF.

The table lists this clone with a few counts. CDR3 DNA sequence: TGTGCCAGCAGTTTCGGGACAGGGGGCCACCAGCCCCAGCATTTT. It yields the protein CASSFGTGGHQPQHF. V and J are TRBV27 and TRBJ1-5, with 12 bases fitting TRBD1. The CDR3 has 15 residues. The V and J ends lost 3 bases and 7 bases, in that order; junction bases with no gene match: 4. Germline V gene lookup returns CDR1 MNHEY and CDR2 SMNVEV (reference sequence).

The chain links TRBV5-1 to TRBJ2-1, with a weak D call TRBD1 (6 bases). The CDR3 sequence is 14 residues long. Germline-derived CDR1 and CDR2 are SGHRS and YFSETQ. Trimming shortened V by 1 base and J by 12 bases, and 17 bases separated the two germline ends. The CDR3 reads CASSLILAEGVQFF. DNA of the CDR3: TGCGCCAGCAGCTTGATCCTAGCTGAGGGGGTGCAGTTCTTC.

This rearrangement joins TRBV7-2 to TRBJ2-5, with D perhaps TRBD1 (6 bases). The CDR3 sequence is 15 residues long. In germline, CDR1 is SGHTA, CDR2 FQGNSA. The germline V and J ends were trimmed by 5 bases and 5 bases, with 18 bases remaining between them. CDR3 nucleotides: TGTGCCAGCAGCAAACAGGGACAACCAGGGGAGACCCAGTACTTC. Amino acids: CASSKQGQPGETQYF.

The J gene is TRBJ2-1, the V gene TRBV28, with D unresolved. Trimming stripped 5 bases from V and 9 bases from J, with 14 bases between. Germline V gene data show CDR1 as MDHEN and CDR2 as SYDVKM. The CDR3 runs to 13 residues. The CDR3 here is CASSIIRMGEQFF. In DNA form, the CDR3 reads TGTGCCAGCAGTATAATCCGGATGGGTGAGCAGTTCTTC.

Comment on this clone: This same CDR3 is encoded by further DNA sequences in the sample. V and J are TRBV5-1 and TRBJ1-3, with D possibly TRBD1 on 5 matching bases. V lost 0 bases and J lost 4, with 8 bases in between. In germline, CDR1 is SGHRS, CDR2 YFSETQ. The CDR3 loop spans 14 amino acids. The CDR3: CASSLGGVGNTIYF. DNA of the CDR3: TGCGCCAGCAGCTTGGGAGGGGTCGGAAACACCATATATTTT.

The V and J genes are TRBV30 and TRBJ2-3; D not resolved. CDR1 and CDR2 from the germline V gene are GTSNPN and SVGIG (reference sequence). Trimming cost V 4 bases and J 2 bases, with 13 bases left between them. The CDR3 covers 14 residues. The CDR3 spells CAWNFGQATDTQYF. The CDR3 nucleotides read TGTGCCTGGAACTTCGGGCAGGCCACAGATACGCAGTATTTT.

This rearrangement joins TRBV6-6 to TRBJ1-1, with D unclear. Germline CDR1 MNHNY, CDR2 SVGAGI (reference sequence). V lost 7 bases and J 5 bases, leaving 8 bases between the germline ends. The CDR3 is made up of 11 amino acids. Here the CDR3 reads CASKVRTEAFF. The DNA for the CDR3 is TGTGCCAGCAAGGTACGGACTGAAGCTTTCTTT.

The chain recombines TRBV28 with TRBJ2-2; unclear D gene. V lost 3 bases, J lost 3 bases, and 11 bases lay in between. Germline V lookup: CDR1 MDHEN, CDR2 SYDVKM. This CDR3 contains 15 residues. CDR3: CASSLTDRDTGELFF. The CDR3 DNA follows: TGTGCCAGCAGTTTGACTGATCGGGACACCGGGGAGCTGTTTTTT.

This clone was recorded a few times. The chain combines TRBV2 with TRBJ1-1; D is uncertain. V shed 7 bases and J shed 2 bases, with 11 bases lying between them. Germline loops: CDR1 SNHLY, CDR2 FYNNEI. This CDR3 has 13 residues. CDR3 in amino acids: CASTRTGNTEAFF. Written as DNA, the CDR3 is TGTGCCAGCACGCGGACGGGAAACACTGAAGCTTTCTTT.

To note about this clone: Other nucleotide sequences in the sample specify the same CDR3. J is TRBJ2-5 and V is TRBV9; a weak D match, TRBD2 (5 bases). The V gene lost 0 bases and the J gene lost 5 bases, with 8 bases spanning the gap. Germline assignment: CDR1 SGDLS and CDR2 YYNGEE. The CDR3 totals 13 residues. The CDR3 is CASSVGRRETQYF. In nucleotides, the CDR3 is TGTGCCAGCAGCGTAGGCAGGAGGGAGACCCAGTACTTC.

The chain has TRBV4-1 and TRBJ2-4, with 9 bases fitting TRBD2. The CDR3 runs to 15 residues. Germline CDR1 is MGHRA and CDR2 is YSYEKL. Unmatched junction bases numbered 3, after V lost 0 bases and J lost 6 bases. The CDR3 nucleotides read TGCGCCAGCAGCCAAGACGCGGGAGGGCTAAACATTCAGTACTTC. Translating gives CASSQDAGGLNIQYF.

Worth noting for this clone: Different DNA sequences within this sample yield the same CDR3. DNA of the CDR3: TGTGCCAGCTCACAGGGGGCCGACTATGGCTACACCTTC. Its translation: CASSQGADYGYTF. The chain combines TRBV18 with TRBJ1-2; TRBD1 matches 7 bases. The CDR3 covers 13 residues. Losses at the gene ends were 4 bases for V and 3 bases for J; bases not matched to a gene: 2. CDR1 and CDR2 (germline): KGHSH, LQKENI.

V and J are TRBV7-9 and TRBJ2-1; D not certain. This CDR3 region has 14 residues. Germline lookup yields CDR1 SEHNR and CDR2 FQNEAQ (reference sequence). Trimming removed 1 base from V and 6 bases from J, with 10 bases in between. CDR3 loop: CASSLGSGVNEQFF. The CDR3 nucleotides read TGTGCCAGCAGCTTAGGATCTGGTGTCAATGAGCAGTTCTTC.

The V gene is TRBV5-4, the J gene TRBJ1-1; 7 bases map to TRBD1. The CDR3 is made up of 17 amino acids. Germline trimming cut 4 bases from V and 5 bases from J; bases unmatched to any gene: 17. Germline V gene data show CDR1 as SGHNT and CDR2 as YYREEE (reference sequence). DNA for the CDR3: TGTGCCAGCAGCCCAGACCGACCACAGGGGTGGAGAACTGAAGCTTTCTTT. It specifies CASSPDRPQGWRTEAFF.

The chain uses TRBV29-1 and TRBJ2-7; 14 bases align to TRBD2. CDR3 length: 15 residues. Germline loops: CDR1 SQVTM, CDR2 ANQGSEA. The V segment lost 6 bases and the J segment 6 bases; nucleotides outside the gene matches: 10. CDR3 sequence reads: CSVAKGLAGVGEQYF. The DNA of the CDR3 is TGCAGCGTCGCGAAGGGACTAGCGGGAGTAGGCGAGCAGTACTTC.

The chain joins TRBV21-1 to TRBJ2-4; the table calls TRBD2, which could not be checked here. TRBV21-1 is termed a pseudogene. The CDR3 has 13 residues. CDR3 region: CASSNGGKNIQYF. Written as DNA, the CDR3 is TGTGCCAGCAGCAACGGCGGCAAAAACATTCAGTACTTC.

Written as DNA, the CDR3 is TGTGCCACCTCCGAACTAGCGAGCTCCTACAATGAGCAGTTCTTC. It is translated as CATSELASSYNEQFF. The chain couples TRBV7-6 to TRBJ2-1, with TRBD2 matching over 7 bases. This CDR3 is 15 amino acids long. Per the germline V gene, CDR1 is SGHVS and CDR2 is FNYEAQ. The J segment lost 0 bases and the V segment lost 10 bases, leaving 9 bases of the junction unmatched.